The clone carrying this T cell receptor (beta chain) was seen a handful of times. Its target is unknown. Quantitative 5'-RACE with molecular barcodes generated TCR beta libraries. TCRdb reprocessed the 5' RACE reads with MiXCR, giving one entry per CDR3 protein. Here the sample spans 300,000 to 350,000 distinct CDR3 sequences, around 20% being singletons. Trimming took 5 bases from V and 1 from J; bases not matched to a gene: 10. CDR1 is LNHNV, CDR2 YYDKDF, per germline (reference sequence). There are 16 residues in the CDR3. This specimen belongs to a study of CD8 T cells in ankylosing spondylitis. Study observations and caveats: A TCR beta motif of about 8 highly homologous variants seemed to mark ankylosing spondylitis blood. According to the report, clones linked to the disease were significantly enriched in matched synovial fluid samples taken from ankylosing spondylitis patients.

The sequence derives from a female donor with ankylosing spondylitis or in good health (not recorded which). This rearrangement joins TRBV15 to TRBJ1-1, with 7 bases identical to TRBD1. Sequenced: blood, either unsorted or a sorted T cell fraction (not recorded which). CDR3 sequence reads: CATSRGGGQANTEAFF. The CDR3 bases are TGTGCCACCAGCCGGGGGGGCGGACAGGCGAACACTGAAGCTTTCTTT.